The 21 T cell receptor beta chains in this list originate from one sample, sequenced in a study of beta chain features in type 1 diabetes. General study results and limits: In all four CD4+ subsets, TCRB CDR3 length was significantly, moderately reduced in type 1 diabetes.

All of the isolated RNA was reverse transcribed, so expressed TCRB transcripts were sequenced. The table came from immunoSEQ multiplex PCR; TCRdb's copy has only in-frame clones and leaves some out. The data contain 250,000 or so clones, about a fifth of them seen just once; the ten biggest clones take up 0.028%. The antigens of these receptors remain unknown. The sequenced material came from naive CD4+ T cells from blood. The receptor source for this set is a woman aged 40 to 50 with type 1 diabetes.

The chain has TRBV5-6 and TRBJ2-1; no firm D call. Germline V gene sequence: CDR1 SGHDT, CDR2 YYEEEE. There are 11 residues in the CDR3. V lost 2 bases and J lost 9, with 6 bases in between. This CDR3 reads CASSFVREQFF. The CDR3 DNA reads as TGTGCCAGCAGCTTCGTCCGTGAGCAGTTCTTC.

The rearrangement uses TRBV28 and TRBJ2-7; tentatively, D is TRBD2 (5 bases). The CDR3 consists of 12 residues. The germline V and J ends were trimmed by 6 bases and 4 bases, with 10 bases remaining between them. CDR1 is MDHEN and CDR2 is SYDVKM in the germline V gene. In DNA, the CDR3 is TGTGCCAGCAGAGACACGGGGTACGAGCAGTACTTC. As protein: CASRDTGYEQYF.

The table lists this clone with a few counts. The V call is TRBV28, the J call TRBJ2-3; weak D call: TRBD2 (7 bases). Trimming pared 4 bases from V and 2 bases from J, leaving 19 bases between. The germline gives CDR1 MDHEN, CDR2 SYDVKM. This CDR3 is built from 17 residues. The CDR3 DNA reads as TGTGCCAGCAGTTGGAGGGGGGGTCGGGCAAACACAGATACGCAGTATTTT. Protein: CASSWRGGRANTDTQYF.

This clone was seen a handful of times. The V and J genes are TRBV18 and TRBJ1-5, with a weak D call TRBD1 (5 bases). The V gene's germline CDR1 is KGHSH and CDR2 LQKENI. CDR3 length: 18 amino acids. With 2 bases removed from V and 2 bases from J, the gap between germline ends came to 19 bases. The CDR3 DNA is TGTGCCAGCTCACCAAATGGGGGGGGACGGGGAGGCAATCAGCCCCAGCATTTT. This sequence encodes CASSPNGGGRGGNQPQHF. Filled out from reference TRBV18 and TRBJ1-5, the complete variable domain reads NAGVMQNPRHLVRRRGQEARLRCSPMKGHSHVYWYRQLPEEGLKFMVYLQKENIIDESGMPKERFSAEFPKEGPSILRIQQVVRGDSAAYFCASSPNGGGRGGNQPQHFGDGTRLSIL.

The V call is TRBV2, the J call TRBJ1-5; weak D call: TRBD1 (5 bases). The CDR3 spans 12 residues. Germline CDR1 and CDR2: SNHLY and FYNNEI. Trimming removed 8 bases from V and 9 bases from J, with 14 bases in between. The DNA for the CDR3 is TGTGCCAGCGGCAGGGAGGTGGGGCCCCAGCATTTT. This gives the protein CASGREVGPQHF.

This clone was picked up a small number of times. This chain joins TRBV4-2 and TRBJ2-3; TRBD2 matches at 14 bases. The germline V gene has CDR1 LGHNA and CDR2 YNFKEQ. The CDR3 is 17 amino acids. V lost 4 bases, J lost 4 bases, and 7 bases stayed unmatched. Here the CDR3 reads CASSLTGTSGSSDTQYF. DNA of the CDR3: TGTGCCAGCAGCCTAACGGGGACTAGCGGGAGTTCAGATACGCAGTATTTT.

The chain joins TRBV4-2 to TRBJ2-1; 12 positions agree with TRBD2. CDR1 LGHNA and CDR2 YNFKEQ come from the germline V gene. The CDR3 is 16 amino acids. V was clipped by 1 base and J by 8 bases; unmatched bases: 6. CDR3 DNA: TGTGCCAGCAGCCAAGTCCCTAGCGGGGGGGCAGATGAGCAGTTCTTC. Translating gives CASSQVPSGGADEQFF.

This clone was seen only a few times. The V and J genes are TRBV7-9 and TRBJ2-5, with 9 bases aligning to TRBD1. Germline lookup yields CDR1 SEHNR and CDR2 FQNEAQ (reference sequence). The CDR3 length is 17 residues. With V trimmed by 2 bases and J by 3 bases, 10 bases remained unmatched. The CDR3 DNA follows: TGTGCCAGCAGCTTAATCTCGTCGGGACAGGGTAAAGAGACCCAGTACTTC. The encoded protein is CASSLISSGQGKETQYF.

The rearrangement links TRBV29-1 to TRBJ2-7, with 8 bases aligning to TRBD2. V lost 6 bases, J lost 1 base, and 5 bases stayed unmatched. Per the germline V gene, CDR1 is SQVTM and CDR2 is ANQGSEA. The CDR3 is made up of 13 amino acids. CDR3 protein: CSVAGGPSYEQYF. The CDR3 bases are TGCAGCGTCGCGGGGGGCCCATCCTACGAGCAGTACTTC.

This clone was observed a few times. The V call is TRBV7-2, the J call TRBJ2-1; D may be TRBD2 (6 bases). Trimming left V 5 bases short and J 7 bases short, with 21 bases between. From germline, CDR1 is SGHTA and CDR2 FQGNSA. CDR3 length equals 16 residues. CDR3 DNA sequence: TGTGCCAGCAGCGCTCAACGTAGCGGCGTACCAAATGAGCAGTTCTTC. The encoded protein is CASSAQRSGVPNEQFF.

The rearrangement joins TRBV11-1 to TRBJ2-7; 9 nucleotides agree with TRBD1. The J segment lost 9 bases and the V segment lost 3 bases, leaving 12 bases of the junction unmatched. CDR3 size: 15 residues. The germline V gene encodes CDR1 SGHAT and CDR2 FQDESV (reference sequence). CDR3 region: CASSLMGQGRLGQYF. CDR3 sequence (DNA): TGTGCCAGCAGCTTGATGGGACAGGGACGCCTGGGGCAGTACTTC.

CDR3 coding DNA: TGTGCCAGCAGTCGAGCGGGAGGGAACACCGGGGAGCTGTTTTTT. It codes for CASSRAGGNTGELFF. The chain links TRBV9 to TRBJ2-2, with 9 bases matching TRBD2. The CDR3 runs to 15 residues. Trimming took 5 bases from V and 1 from J; bases not matched to a gene: 3. From germline, CDR1 is SGDLS and CDR2 YYNGEE.

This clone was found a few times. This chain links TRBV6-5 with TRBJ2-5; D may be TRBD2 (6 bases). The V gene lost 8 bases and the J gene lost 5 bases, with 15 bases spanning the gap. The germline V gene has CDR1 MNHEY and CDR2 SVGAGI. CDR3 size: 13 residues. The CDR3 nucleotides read TGTGCCAGCGCACGGGTGGGGAGGGAGACCCAGTACTTC. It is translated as CASARVGRETQYF.

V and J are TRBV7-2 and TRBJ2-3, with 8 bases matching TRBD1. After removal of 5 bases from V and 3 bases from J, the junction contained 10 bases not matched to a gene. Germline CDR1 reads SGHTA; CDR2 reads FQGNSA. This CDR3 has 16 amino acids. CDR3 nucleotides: TGTGCCAGCAGCCGCGGGACAGGCGGTTTTACAGATACGCAGTATTTT. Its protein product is CASSRGTGGFTDTQYF.

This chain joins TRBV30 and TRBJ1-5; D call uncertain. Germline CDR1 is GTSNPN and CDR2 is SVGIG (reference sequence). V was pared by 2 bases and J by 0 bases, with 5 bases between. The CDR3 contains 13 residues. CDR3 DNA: TGTGCCTGGAGTCCAGATAGCAATCAGCCCCAGCATTTT. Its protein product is CAWSPDSNQPQHF.

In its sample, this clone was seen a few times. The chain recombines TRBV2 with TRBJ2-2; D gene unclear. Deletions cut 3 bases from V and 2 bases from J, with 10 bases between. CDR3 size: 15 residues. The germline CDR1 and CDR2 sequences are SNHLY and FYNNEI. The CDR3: CASSDRRFNTGELFF. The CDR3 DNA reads TGTGCCAGCAGTGATCGCAGGTTTAACACCGGGGAGCTGTTTTTT.

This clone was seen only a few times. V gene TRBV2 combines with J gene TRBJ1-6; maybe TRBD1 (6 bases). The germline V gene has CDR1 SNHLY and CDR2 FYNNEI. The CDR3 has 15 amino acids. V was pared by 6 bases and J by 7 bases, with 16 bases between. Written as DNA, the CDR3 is TGTGCCAGCAGAGGTCACAGGGTGGGGAATTCACCCCTCCACTTT. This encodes CASRGHRVGNSPLHF.

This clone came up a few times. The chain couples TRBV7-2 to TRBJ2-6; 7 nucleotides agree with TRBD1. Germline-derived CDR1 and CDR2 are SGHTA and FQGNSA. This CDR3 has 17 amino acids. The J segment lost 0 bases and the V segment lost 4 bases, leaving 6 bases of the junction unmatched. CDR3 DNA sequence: TGTGCCAGCAGCTCCCTGGGACAGTCCTCTGGGGCCAACGTCCTGACTTTC. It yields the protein CASSSLGQSSGANVLTF.

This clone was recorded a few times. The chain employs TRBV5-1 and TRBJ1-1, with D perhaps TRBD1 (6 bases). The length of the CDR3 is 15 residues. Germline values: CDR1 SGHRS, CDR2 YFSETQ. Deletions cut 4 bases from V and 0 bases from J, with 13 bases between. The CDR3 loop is CASSPTGQMNTEAFF. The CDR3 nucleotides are TGCGCCAGCAGCCCCACAGGGCAGATGAACACTGAAGCTTTCTTT.

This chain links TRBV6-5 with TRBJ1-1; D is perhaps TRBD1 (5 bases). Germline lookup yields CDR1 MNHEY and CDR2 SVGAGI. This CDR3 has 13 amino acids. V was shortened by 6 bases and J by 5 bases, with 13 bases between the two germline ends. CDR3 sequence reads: CASRSRVLTEAFF. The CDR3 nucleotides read TGTGCCAGCAGGTCCAGGGTTTTGACTGAAGCTTTCTTT.

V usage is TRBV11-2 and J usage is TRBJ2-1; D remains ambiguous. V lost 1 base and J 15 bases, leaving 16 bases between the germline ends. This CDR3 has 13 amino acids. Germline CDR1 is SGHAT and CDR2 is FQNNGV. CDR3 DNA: TGTGCCAGCAGCTTAGCGGTGGATTGGCGGAGGTTCTTC. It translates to CASSLAVDWRRFF.